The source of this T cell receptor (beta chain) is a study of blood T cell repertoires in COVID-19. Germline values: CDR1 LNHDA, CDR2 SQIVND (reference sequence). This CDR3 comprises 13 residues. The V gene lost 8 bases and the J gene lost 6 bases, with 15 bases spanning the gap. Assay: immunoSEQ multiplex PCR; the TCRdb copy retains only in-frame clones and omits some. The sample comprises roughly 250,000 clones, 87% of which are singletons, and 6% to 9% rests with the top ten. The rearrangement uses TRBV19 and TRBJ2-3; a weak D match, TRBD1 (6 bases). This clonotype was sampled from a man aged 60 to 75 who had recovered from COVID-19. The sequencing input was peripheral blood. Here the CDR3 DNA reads TGTGCCAGTGATTTGGGGGCAGGCGATACGCAGTATTTT. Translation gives CASDLGAGDTQYF.